This T cell receptor (beta chain) stems from a study of T cell repertoires in aging, cancer and after chemotherapy. About the research overall: Donors were grouped into six age bands spanning 30 or younger through 70 or older. Chronic lymphocytic leukemia patients on fludarabine- or bendamustine-based regimens gave paired samples before and after chemotherapy.

TCR beta rearrangements were amplified from peripheral blood genomic DNA. This clonotype was counted between two and nine times. Its antigen is unidentified. Study-wide results and limits: Immunological memory after chemotherapy cannot be judged from the repertoire data.

A mixed TRB-A/B primer pool amplified rearranged TRB by multiplex touch-down PCR. TCRdb analysed the multiplex PCR reads with MiXCR anew, one entry per CDR3 protein. The profile shows under 9,000 distinct CDR3 sequences, around 25% of them singletons. With 0 bases removed from V and 0 bases from J, the gap between germline ends came to 11 bases. The CDR3 is made up of 17 amino acids. Germline V gene sequence: CDR1 LGHNA, CDR2 YNFKEQ. This receptor was identified in a human donor with a blood cancer. The sequenced sample consisted of blood. The rearrangement joins TRBV4-2 to TRBJ2-2; D remains ambiguous. The CDR3 reads CASSQDFGAANTGELFF. Written as DNA, the CDR3 is TGTGCCAGCAGCCAAGATTTCGGCGCCGCGAACACCGGGGAGCTGTTTTTT.